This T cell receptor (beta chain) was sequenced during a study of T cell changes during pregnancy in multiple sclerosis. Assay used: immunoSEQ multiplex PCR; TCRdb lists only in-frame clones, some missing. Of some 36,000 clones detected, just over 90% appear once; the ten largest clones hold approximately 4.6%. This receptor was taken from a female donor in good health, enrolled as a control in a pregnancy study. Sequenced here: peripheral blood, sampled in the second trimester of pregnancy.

The CDR3 sequence: CASDAGVTDTQYF. The CDR3 bases are TGTGCCAGCGACGCAGGGGTGACAGATACGCAGTATTTT. The V and J genes are TRBV6-1 and TRBJ2-3; D may be TRBD1 (6 bases). The V end was cut by 8 bases, the J end by 3 bases, with 12 bases between. The germline CDR1 and CDR2 sequences are MNHNS and SASEGT. There are 13 residues in the CDR3.